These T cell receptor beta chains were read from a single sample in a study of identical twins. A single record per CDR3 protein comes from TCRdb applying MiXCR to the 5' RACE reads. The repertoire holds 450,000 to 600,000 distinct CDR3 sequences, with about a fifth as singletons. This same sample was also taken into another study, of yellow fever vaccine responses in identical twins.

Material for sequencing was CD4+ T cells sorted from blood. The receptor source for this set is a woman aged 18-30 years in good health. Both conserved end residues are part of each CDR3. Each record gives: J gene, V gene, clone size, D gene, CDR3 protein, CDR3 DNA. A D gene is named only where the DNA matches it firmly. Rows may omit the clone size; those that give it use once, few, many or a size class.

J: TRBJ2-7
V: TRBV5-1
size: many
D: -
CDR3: CASSFRPNSYEQYF
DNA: TGCGCCAGCAGCTTTCGGCCGAACTCCTACGAGCAGTACTTC

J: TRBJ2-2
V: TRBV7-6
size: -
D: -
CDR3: CASSLERALQWNTGELFF
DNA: TGTGCCAGCAGCTTAGAGAGGGCATTACAATGGAACACCGGGGAGCTGTTTTTT

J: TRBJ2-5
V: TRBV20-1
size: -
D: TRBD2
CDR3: CSARERLAGNQETQYF
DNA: TGCAGTGCTAGAGAGCGACTAGCGGGTAACCAAGAGACCCAGTACTTC

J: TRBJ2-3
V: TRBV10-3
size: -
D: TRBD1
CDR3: CAISVEQGADTQYF
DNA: TGTGCCATCAGTGTTGAGCAGGGGGCTGATACGCAGTATTTT

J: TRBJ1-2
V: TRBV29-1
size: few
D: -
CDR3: CSVGFYGGAANYGYTF
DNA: TGCAGCGTTGGTTTTTACGGGGGAGCGGCTAACTATGGCTACACCTTC

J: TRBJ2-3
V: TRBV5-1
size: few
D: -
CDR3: CASSLGDSSDTQYF
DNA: TGCGCCAGCAGCCTGGGGGACTCCTCAGATACGCAGTATTTT

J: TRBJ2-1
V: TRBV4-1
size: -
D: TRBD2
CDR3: CASSQGVLAGGPGYNEQFF
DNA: TGCGCCAGCAGCCAAGGGGTTCTAGCGGGAGGGCCGGGTTACAATGAGCAGTTCTTC

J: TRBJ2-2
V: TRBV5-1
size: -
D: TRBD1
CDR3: CASSQNSNRGGTGELFF
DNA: TGCGCCAGCAGCCAAAACTCGAACAGGGGTGGTACCGGGGAGCTGTTTTTT

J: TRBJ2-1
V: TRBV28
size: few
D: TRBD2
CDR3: CASTPPGTSMRNEQFF
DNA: TGTGCCAGCACCCCCCCCGGGACTAGCATGAGAAATGAGCAGTTCTTC

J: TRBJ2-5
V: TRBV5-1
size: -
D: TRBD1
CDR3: CASSFGTGVYQETQYF
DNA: TGCGCCAGCAGCTTCGGGACAGGGGTGTACCAAGAGACCCAGTACTTC

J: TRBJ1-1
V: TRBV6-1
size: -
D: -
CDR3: CASSEGLKTEAFF
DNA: TGTGCCAGCTCCGAGGGGTTGAAGACTGAAGCTTTCTTT

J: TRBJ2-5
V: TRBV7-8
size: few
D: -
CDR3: CASSLGTAKKSGTQYF
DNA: TGTGCCAGCAGCTTAGGGACAGCGAAAAAATCAGGGACCCAGTACTTC

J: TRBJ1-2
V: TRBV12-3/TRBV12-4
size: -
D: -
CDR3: CASSFGGLRGYTF
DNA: TGTGCCAGCAGTTTCGGGGGGCTGAGAGGCTACACCTTC

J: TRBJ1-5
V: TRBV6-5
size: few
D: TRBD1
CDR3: CASSRTGVQPQHF
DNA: TGTGCCAGCAGTCGGACAGGCGTCCAGCCCCAGCATTTT

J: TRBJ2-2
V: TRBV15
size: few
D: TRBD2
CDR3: CATVFGGDWTGELFF
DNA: TGTGCCACCGTCTTCGGGGGGGATTGGACCGGGGAGCTGTTTTTT

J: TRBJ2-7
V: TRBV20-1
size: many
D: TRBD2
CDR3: CSARVGGVYEQYF
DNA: TGCAGTGCTAGAGTCGGGGGGGTCTACGAGCAGTACTTC

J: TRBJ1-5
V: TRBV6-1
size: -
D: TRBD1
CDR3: CASRQQGNGQPQHF
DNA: TGTGCCAGCAGACAACAGGGGAACGGGCAGCCCCAGCATTTT

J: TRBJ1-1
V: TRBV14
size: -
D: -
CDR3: CASSQDRGRNTEAFF
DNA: TGTGCCAGCAGCCAAGATCGTGGACGGAACACTGAAGCTTTCTTT

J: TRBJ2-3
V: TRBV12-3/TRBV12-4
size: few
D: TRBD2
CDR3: CASLKGTSGRRSTDTQYF
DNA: TGTGCCAGTTTAAAGGGGACTAGCGGGAGACGTAGCACAGATACGCAGTATTTT

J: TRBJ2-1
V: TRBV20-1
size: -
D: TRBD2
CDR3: CSAPLAGGVDEQFF
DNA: TGCAGTGCTCCCTTAGCGGGAGGGGTCGATGAGCAGTTCTTC

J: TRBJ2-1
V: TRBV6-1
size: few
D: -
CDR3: CASSRELGSYNEQFF
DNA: TGTGCCAGCAGCCGCGAGCTGGGCTCCTACAATGAGCAGTTCTTC